The entry below describes one TCR beta chain. The antigen remains unidentified. This sample is part of a study of T cell responses to AZD1222 COVID-19 vaccine. Overall study results and limits: Increased Spike-specific TCR breadth and depth were observed after two AZD1222 doses. Clonal diversity may have been underestimated, and the donors were mostly white British, with more females than males. Nearly half of spike-specific TCRs reportedly target unmutated variant regions.

The method was immunoSEQ multiplex PCR; TCRdb's version includes in-frame clones alone and lacks a portion of them. The table shows 65,000 to 70,000 clones, with around 78% occurring only once. This clonotype was sampled from an adult who received the AZD1222 COVID-19 vaccine. Sequenced here: peripheral blood, sampled 28 days after the second AZD1222 dose.

The CDR3 bases are TGTGCCACCAGCAGAACCAATCAGCCCCAGCATTTT. This sequence encodes CATSRTNQPQHF. The V call is TRBV15, the J call TRBJ1-5; no firm D call. The germline CDR1 and CDR2 sequences are LNHNV and YYDKDF (reference sequence). This CDR3 is built from 12 residues. V was trimmed by 2 bases and J by 3 bases, leaving 2 bases between them.